This T cell receptor beta chain came from a study of T cell responses to AZD1222 COVID-19 vaccine. Whole-study findings and limits: Repertoires were obtained solely post-peak T cell response. There were mostly white British donors and more females than males, and clonal diversity was possibly underestimated. Only a handful of AZD1222 recipients, more than five in all, had baseline seropositivity. Dominant CD4 TCR responses targeted spike regions 160-218 and 743-854.

This CDR3 contains 17 residues. The trim removed 5 bases at V and 4 bases at J, leaving 9 bases unmatched. In germline, CDR1 is SGHRS, CDR2 YFSETQ. Produced via immunoSEQ multiplex PCR; TCRdb's table is partial and in-frame only. The table includes roughly 110,000 clones, 75% to 95% detected once. With regard to this clone: Its antigen is unidentified.

This TCR was recovered from an adult who received the AZD1222 COVID-19 vaccine. This rearrangement joins TRBV5-1 to TRBJ2-2; 12 bases are a match to TRBD1. Sample: peripheral blood, taken 28 days after the second AZD1222 dose. CDR3 coding DNA: TGCGCCAGCAGGCCTCCGGGACAGGGGGCAGGCACCGGGGAGCTGTTTTTT. Its protein product is CASRPPGQGAGTGELFF.